The sample holds a few counts of the clone carrying this T cell receptor (beta chain). Separate cDNA molecules each had unique molecular identifiers attached to them. TCRdb independently ran MiXCR on the 5' RACE reads; one entry per CDR3 protein. The sample has about 77,000 distinct CDR3 sequences; around 8.7% are singletons. This sample was taken from a study of early T cells in non-severe SARS-CoV-2 infection. Overall study: Investigators sequenced bulk RNA drawn from unsorted whole blood, and chains remained unpaired.

This CDR3 region has 13 residues. Trimming cost V 8 bases and J 2 bases; bases outside gene matches: 4. Germline V gene lookup returns CDR1 SNHLY and CDR2 FYNNEI. Material: whole blood. The TCR comes from an adult who was a healthcare worker with PCR-confirmed SARS-CoV-2 infection or an uninfected control (not recorded which). The chain uses TRBV2 and TRBJ2-5, with 8 positions matching TRBD1. CDR3 residues: CASVRDRQETQYF. The DNA for the CDR3 is TGTGCCAGCGTTCGGGACAGGCAAGAGACCCAGTACTTC.